This is a list of T cell receptor beta chains from one sample in a study of cytomegalovirus exposure and HLA in healthy donors. Clones were sequenced by immunoSEQ multiplex PCR, and TCRdb holds only the in-frame ones, with some missing. This table has fewer than 200,000 clones, more than 65% appearing once. The specimen was PBMCs. The source is a male donor in good health and CMV-seronegative. CDR3s include the opening cysteine and the closing phenylalanine or tryptophan. The size field is filled for only some rows; it gives once, few, many or a size class.

size: NA; V: TRBV7-9; CDR3: CSSSLASGQTSQETQYF
size: NA; V: TRBV21-1; CDR3: CASSNQGGADTQYF
size: NA; V: TRBV28; CDR3: CASSVRWQSLGGTQHF
size: NA; V: TRBV9; CDR3: CASSGAGASYGYTF
size: NA; V: TRBV7-7; CDR3: CASGTLGSGAGELFF
size: few; V: TRBV2; CDR3: CASSEEGLAVYNEQFF
size: NA; V: TRBV7-9; CDR3: CASSLGGQGLRAYEQYF
size: few; V: TRBV19; CDR3: CATKEVGGLSNQPQHF
size: NA; V: TRBV5-4; CDR3: CASSLIGSGEQYF
size: NA; V: TRBV28; CDR3: CASSLNWNTEAFF
size: few; V: TRBV28; CDR3: CASTGLLYEQYF
size: once; V: TRBV6-5; CDR3: CASKRQGRMNTEAFF
size: NA; V: TRBV18; CDR3: CASSPPAGVRKAFF
size: NA; V: TRBV6-5; CDR3: CASSSGQTDQPQHF
size: NA; V: TRBV11-2; CDR3: CASSPGGGKAPFEQYF
size: NA; V: TRBV27; CDR3: CASSPRSGRSPDTQYF
size: NA; V: TRBV29-1; CDR3: CSVPSSGVPEAFF